The 8 T cell receptor beta chains listed next were all sequenced from one sample in a study of long-term antiretroviral therapy in people with HIV. The run of the v3.0 immunoSEQ assay was at survey level. Sequenced by immunoSEQ multiplex PCR; TCRdb stores in-frame clones only, minus some. The sample holds about 20,000 clones, over 70% seen once. The source was unsorted PBMCs, collected 1.2 years after starting antiretroviral therapy. The receptor source for this set is a woman aged 40-49 years with HIV.

This chain connects TRBV7-9 to TRBJ2-7, with TRBD2 matching 10 bases. The CDR3 consists of 15 residues. The J segment lost 4 bases and the V segment lost 1 base, leaving 4 bases of the junction unmatched. Germline CDR1 is SEHNR and CDR2 is FQNEAQ (reference sequence). The CDR3 DNA reads TGTGCCAGCAGCTTAGAACCTAGCGGGGGTTACGAGCAGTACTTC. Protein product: CASSLEPSGGYEQYF.

The chain combines TRBV7-8 with TRBJ2-2; 10 nucleotides match TRBD1. CDR1 and CDR2 (germline): SGHVS, FQNEAQ. Trimming at V came to 4 bases and at J to 6 bases, leaving 8 bases not matched to a gene. The CDR3 spans 16 residues. The CDR3 loop is CASSSLTGTGAGELFF. In DNA, the CDR3 is TGTGCCAGCAGCTCACTGACCGGGACAGGGGCCGGGGAGCTGTTTTTT.

This chain uses TRBV19 with TRBJ1-5, with 7 bases aligning to TRBD1. Trimming cost V 7 bases and J 0 bases; bases outside gene matches: 6. Germline V lookup: CDR1 LNHDA, CDR2 SQIVND (reference sequence). CDR3 length: 15 residues. The CDR3 spells CASNLGQDSNQPQHF. Written as DNA, the CDR3 is TGTGCCAGTAATCTCGGACAGGATAGCAATCAGCCCCAGCATTTT.

This rearrangement joins TRBV11-2 to TRBJ2-7; 7 nucleotides line up with TRBD2. CDR1 and CDR2 (germline): SGHAT, FQNNGV. V lost 3 bases and J lost 4; bases outside the gene matches: 9. The CDR3 runs to 15 residues. The chain's CDR3 is CASSFSGEGRYEQYF. Written as DNA, the CDR3 is TGTGCCAGCAGCTTCAGCGGGGAGGGGAGGTACGAGCAGTACTTC.

The genes are TRBV2 and TRBJ2-7; D is unresolved. Germline V gene lookup returns CDR1 SNHLY and CDR2 FYNNEI. The CDR3 runs to 12 residues. V lost 0 bases and J lost 3, with 3 bases in between. Written as DNA, the CDR3 is TGTGCCAGCAGTGAAGCAGGCTACGAGCAGTACTTC. It encodes CASSEAGYEQYF.

J is TRBJ1-5 and V is TRBV28, with a tentative D call TRBD1 (6 bases). This CDR3 contains 12 residues. Per the germline V gene, CDR1 is MDHEN and CDR2 is SYDVKM. V shed 10 bases and J shed 5 bases, with 12 bases lying between them. CDR3 in DNA: TGTGCCATCACAGGGTCGGATCAGCCCCAGCATTTT. This encodes CAITGSDQPQHF. Complete variable domain (other parts from reference TRBV28 and TRBJ1-5): DVKVTQSSRYLVKRTGEKVFLECVQDMDHENMFWYRQDPGLGLRLIYFSYDVKMKEKGDIPEGYSVSREKKERFSLILESASTNQTSMYLCAITGSDQPQHFGDGTRLSIL.

The J gene is TRBJ2-1, the V gene TRBV7-9, with 9 bases identical to TRBD1. V lost 6 bases and J lost 4; bases outside the gene matches: 7. Germline V gene lookup returns CDR1 SEHNR and CDR2 FQNEAQ (reference sequence). The CDR3 extends over 15 amino acids. CDR3 loop: CASSHPGQGYNEQFF. CDR3 DNA sequence: TGTGCCAGCAGTCATCCGGGACAGGGATACAATGAGCAGTTCTTC.

The chain links TRBV4-2 to TRBJ2-7; D may be TRBD1 (6 bases). Germline lookup yields CDR1 LGHNA and CDR2 YNFKEQ. The CDR3 length is 13 residues. V dropped 3 bases and J dropped 4 bases, with 10 bases sitting between them. CDR3: CASSQGTSYEQYF. The CDR3 coding sequence is TGTGCCAGCAGCCAGGGGACAAGTTACGAGCAGTACTTC.